This T cell receptor beta chain is from a study of beta chain features in type 1 diabetes. Study-wide findings and caveats: Type 1 diabetes patients had TCRB CDR3s that were shorter (moderately but significantly so) in all four CD4+ subsets. TCRB repertoires of naive, central memory and Treg cells appeared more similar among patients than among healthy donors. Small HLA sub-analyses could not settle whether HLA shapes TCRB rearrangement.

Reverse transcribing all isolated RNA meant expressed TCRB transcripts were sequenced. The data were produced by immunoSEQ multiplex PCR, yet TCRdb's version contains in-frame clones alone and is incomplete. The table includes about 48,000 clones, roughly two fifths detected once. This CDR3 region has 13 residues. The V and J ends lost 5 bases and 2 bases respectively, with 10 bases between them. CDR1 is SGHVS and CDR2 is FNYEAQ in the germline V gene. In this sample, this clone turned up many times. What it recognizes is unknown. Input material: Tregs from blood. This sequence originates from a man under 40 with type 1 diabetes. The chain carries TRBV7-6 and TRBJ2-7, with a tentative D call TRBD2 (6 bases). The CDR3 loop is CASSRDLTYEQYF. The CDR3, as DNA: TGTGCCAGCAGCCGGGACTTAACCTACGAGCAGTACTTC.